This TCR beta chain was retrieved from a study of shared clonotypes between healthy human individuals. Original processing notes: Without quality scores, immunoSEQ junctional reads could not be filtered like full-length reads. Profiled with immunoSEQ multiplex PCR; TCRdb holds only in-frame clones, not every one. The V and J calls and clone size are taken from that table; D and trimming were inferred from the DNA. The sample lists about 1.1 million clones; about 72% were seen once. This clone has more than one count but fewer than ten. The ends lost 1 base at V and 0 bases at J; junction bases unmatched: 5. The length of the CDR3 is 16 residues. Germline V gives CDR1 MNHEY, CDR2 SMNVEV (reference sequence).

The specimen was memory CD4+ T cells from PBMCs. Subset meaning: CD45RA-negative fraction. V is TRBV27 and J is TRBJ2-7, with 8 bases that match TRBD1. This TCR was recovered from a young man in good health. Some clones in this sample may be carry-over from other donors' samples. CDR3 coding DNA: TGTGCCAGCAGTTTATATGGACAGGGAGCCTCCTACGAGCAGTACTTC. Protein sequence: CASSLYGQGASYEQYF.